One sample yielded the 13 T cell receptor beta chains listed below, sequenced in a study of CD8 T cells in ankylosing spondylitis (dated by TCRdb to 2016 to 2017). Antigen specificity for these receptors is unknown. The investigation overall reported the following: Blood from ankylosing spondylitis patients appeared to be characterized by a TCR beta motif made up of seven or eight highly homologous amino acid variants.

Libraries were made using 5' RACE. The sequencer was an Illumina HiSeq 2500. Using fastp at Q25 and MiXCR, TCRdb reprocessed the public reads and kept productive beta chains. Identical CDR3 proteins give one entry, which carries the most common genes and DNA. Across this sample there are more than 400,000 distinct CDR3 sequences, with roughly 5.3% seen only once. Under 4.5% of the sample comes from the top ten. The material sequenced was blood, either unsorted or a sorted T cell fraction (not recorded which). The receptors here all came from a male donor with ankylosing spondylitis.

This clonotype has ten or more counts. This sequence joins TRBV7-2 and TRBJ2-7; D possibly corresponds to TRBD1 (5 bases). V lost 5 bases to trimming and J lost 2 bases, with 19 bases between them. Looked up from germline, CDR1 is SGHTA and CDR2 is FQGNSA. This CDR3 comprises 16 residues. CDR3: CASSPSRAASPYEQYF. The CDR3 nucleotides read TGTGCCAGCAGCCCGAGCAGGGCAGCTTCCCCCTACGAGCAGTACTTC. The full variable domain, completed using reference TRBV7-2 and TRBJ2-7, is GAGVSQSPSNKVTEKGKDVELRCDPISGHTALYWYRQSLGQGLEFLIYFQGNSAPDKSGLPSDRFSAERTGGSVSTLTIQRTQQEDSAVYLCASSPSRAASPYEQYFGPGTRLTVT.

Many counts were recorded for this clonotype. The V gene is TRBV5-6, the J gene TRBJ2-5; 8 bases map to TRBD1. Germline V lookup: CDR1 SGHDT, CDR2 YYEEEE. V gave up 4 bases and J gave up 5 bases; unmatched junction bases: 13. The CDR3 has 16 amino acids. CDR3 sequence: CASSPTPRGQGETQYF. The CDR3 DNA reads as TGTGCCAGCAGCCCAACCCCCAGGGGGCAGGGGGAGACCCAGTACTTC.

This clonotype was detected many times. The rearrangement links TRBV20-1 to TRBJ1-2; 7 nucleotides match TRBD1. Germline-derived CDR1 and CDR2 are DFQATT and SNEGSKA (reference sequence). This CDR3 has 11 residues. The CDR3 region has the DNA TGCAAACCCGGGACAGAGGATGGCTACACCTTC. This gives the protein CKPGTEDGYTF.

This clonotype was counted many times. Germline is not matched at one junction end, which may reflect a read error. The V gene is TRBV7-9, the J gene TRBJ2-7; tentative D call: TRBD1 (5 bases). The CDR3 loop spans 13 amino acids. CDR1 is SEHNR, CDR2 FQNEAQ, per germline (reference sequence). CDR3: CASSLLGPSDQHF. In DNA, the CDR3 is TGTGCCAGCAGCTTGTTGGGGCCCTCAGACCAACACTTC.

Concerning this clonotype itself: This may come from a read error, since a much larger clone is one base off. The chain recombines TRBV28 with TRBJ2-7; no clear D. CDR1 is MDHEN, CDR2 SYDVKM, per germline. There are 14 residues in the CDR3. V was clipped by 6 bases and J by 2 bases, with 14 bases between them. The CDR3 spells CASRVDWAPYEQYF. CDR3 DNA sequence: TGTGCCAGCAGAGTCGACTGGGCCCCCTACGAGCAGTACTTC.

Remarks on this clonotype: A read error is possible here, since a much larger clone lies one base away. The chain employs TRBV12-3 or TRBV12-4 and TRBJ2-1; D remains unclear. V was cut by 8 bases and J by 0 bases, with 11 bases left in between. The CDR3 covers 14 residues. The CDR3 reads CASRHSASYNEQFF. The CDR3 region has the DNA TGTGCCAGCCGCCACAGCGCCTCCTACAATGAGCAGTTCTTC.

This clonotype was picked up many times. The V call is TRBV20-1, the J call TRBJ2-7; D is undetermined. Trimming took 6 bases from V and 2 from J, leaving 20 bases between them. The CDR3 has 15 amino acids. Germline CDR1 reads DFQATT; CDR2 reads SNEGSKA (reference sequence). CDR3 nucleotides: TGCAGTGCCTCCGCCCTCGCGACCGACGCCTACGAGCAGTACTTC. This codes for CSASALATDAYEQYF.

This clonotype has a count of ten or more. The rearrangement uses TRBV20-1 and TRBJ1-6; D unclear. V lost 3 bases to trimming and J lost 14 bases, with 17 bases between them. In germline, CDR1 is DFQATT, CDR2 SNEGSKA (reference sequence). The CDR3 contains 13 residues. CDR3 sequence (DNA): TGCAGTGCTAGGCTTTTGGACGGGTCGGCCCTCCACTTT. As protein: CSARLLDGSALHF.

At least ten counts were recorded for this clonotype. This sequence joins TRBV6-5 and TRBJ1-1; D unclear. CDR1 and CDR2 from the germline V gene are MNHEY and SVGAGI. V gave up 0 bases and J gave up 9 bases, with 17 bases separating them. The CDR3 totals 15 residues. For the CDR3, the DNA is TGTGCCAGCAGTTACTCGAACGTGGCCGAAACCCAAGCTTTCTTT. Its protein product is CASSYSNVAETQAFF.

J is TRBJ2-1 and V is TRBV9, with D perhaps TRBD1 or TRBD2 (6 bases each). CDR1 and CDR2 from the germline V gene are SGDLS and YYNGEE. The CDR3 spans 15 residues. Trimming cost V 4 bases and J 9 bases, with 20 bases left between them. CDR3 DNA sequence: TGTGCCAGCAGCCACGGGGGACAAAACTCCGGTGAGCAGTTCTTC. This translates into CASSHGGQNSGEQFF.

At least ten counts were recorded for this clonotype. This chain connects TRBV6-5 to TRBJ2-2, with a tentative D call TRBD2 (7 bases). CDR1 and CDR2 from the germline V gene are MNHEY and SVGAGI. The CDR3 has 16 amino acids. The V end was cut by 2 bases, the J end by 3 bases, with 13 bases between. The CDR3 loop is CASSYRGDIHTGELFF. In nucleotides, the CDR3 is TGTGCCAGCAGTTACCGGGGGGACATTCACACCGGGGAGCTGTTTTTT.

About this clonotype itself: A much larger clone differs by one base, so this may be a read error. The chain couples TRBV5-1 to TRBJ2-5, with TRBD2 matching over 10 bases. The germline gives CDR1 SGHRS, CDR2 YFSETQ. The CDR3 covers 15 residues. The CDR3 loop reads CASKPLGTSEENQYF. DNA of the CDR3: TGCGCCAGCAAACCCTTAGGGACTAGCGAAGAGAACCAGTACTTC.

For this clonotype: A read error may explain this, as a much larger clone is one base away. The chain is built from TRBV6-2 or TRBV6-3 and TRBJ1-1; tentative D call: TRBD1 (5 bases). The CDR3 length is 15 residues. Germline CDR1 MNHEY, CDR2 SVGEGT. Trimming took off 2 bases at V and 1 base at J, with 11 bases between the two ends. CDR3 sequence: CASSYQGTSNTEAFF. The CDR3 DNA reads as TGTGCCAGCAGTTACCAGGGAACTTCGAACACTGAAGCTTTCTTT.